Shown below are 8 T cell receptor beta chains from a single sample sequenced in a study of chemoradiotherapy in HPV16-positive cancers. The method was immunoSEQ multiplex PCR; TCRdb's version includes in-frame clones alone and lacks a portion of them. The table lists 3,500 to 5,000 clones, 60% to 80% of them singletons, with roughly 11% in the top ten. The input for sequencing was tumor tissue, taken from a patient who underwent chemoradiotherapy. The receptors derive from a human donor with HPV-associated anogenital cancer.

Comments on this clone: Within the sample, other DNA sequences also encode this same CDR3. The J gene is TRBJ1-2, the V gene TRBV10-3, with 7 nucleotides matching TRBD1. The CDR3 contains 12 residues. The germline gives CDR1 ENHRY, CDR2 SYGVKD. V shed 4 bases, J shed 7 bases, and the junction held 3 bases outside the gene matches. The DNA for the CDR3 is TGTGCCATCAGTGGGGACAGACGTGGCTACACCTTC. It yields the protein CAISGDRRGYTF.

Here the CDR3 DNA reads TGCGCCAGCAGTGAGTACCGGGGCAGCACTGAAGCTTTCTTT. Protein: CASSEYRGSTEAFF. The chain couples TRBV10-1 to TRBJ1-1, with D possibly matching TRBD1 (5 bases). The germline V and J ends were trimmed by 1 base and 4 bases, with 10 bases remaining between them. CDR3 length: 14 residues. Germline V gene data show CDR1 as WNHNN and CDR2 as SYGVQD (reference sequence).

The gene calls are TRBV4-1 and TRBJ1-1, with TRBD1 identical over 9 bases. The junction had 11 bases not matched to a gene; V was cut back by 0 bases and J by 0 bases. CDR1 is MGHRA, CDR2 YSYEKL, per germline. The CDR3 runs to 19 residues. This CDR3 is CASSQELGTGNRMNTEAFF. CDR3 DNA: TGCGCCAGCAGCCAAGAGTTAGGGACAGGGAATAGAATGAACACTGAAGCTTTCTTT.

V usage is TRBV9 and J usage is TRBJ2-2, with TRBD1 identical over 8 bases. V gave up 1 base and J gave up 6 bases; unmatched junction bases: 14. The CDR3 extends over 18 amino acids. CDR1 and CDR2 from the germline V gene are SGDLS and YYNGEE. The CDR3 loop reads CASSVRGDKTGVAGELFF. In DNA form, the CDR3 reads TGTGCCAGCAGCGTACGAGGAGATAAGACAGGGGTAGCCGGGGAGCTGTTTTTT.

This clone is categorized as medium-sized (0.01 to 0.1%). The chain is built from TRBV9 and TRBJ1-1; D perhaps matches TRBD1 (5 bases). The CDR3 contains 14 residues. Trimming took 3 bases from V and 4 from J, leaving 13 bases between them. Germline values: CDR1 SGDLS, CDR2 YYNGEE. The CDR3 coding sequence is TGTGCCAGCAGCGCGAGACAGTTCAGCACTGAAGCTTTCTTT. It yields the protein CASSARQFSTEAFF.

The chain recombines TRBV9 with TRBJ2-1; 10 bases agree with TRBD2. J lost 5 bases, V lost 3 bases, and 2 bases had no gene match. Germline V gene sequence: CDR1 SGDLS, CDR2 YYNGEE. The CDR3 runs 14 residues. This chain's CDR3 is CASSDSGRHNEQFF. In DNA form, the CDR3 reads TGTGCCAGCAGCGATAGCGGGAGGCACAATGAGCAGTTCTTC.

V usage is TRBV18 and J usage is TRBJ1-2; 7 bases align to TRBD1. The V segment lost 3 bases and the J segment 11 bases; nucleotides outside the gene matches: 6. Germline V gene data show CDR1 as KGHSH and CDR2 as LQKENI. The CDR3 runs 12 residues. This CDR3 reads CASSPKDRTYTF. CDR3 DNA sequence: TGTGCCAGCTCACCGAAGGACAGGACTTACACCTTC. Variable domain in full (rest from reference TRBV18 and TRBJ1-2): NAGVMQNPRHLVRRRGQEARLRCSPMKGHSHVYWYRQLPEEGLKFMVYLQKENIIDESGMPKERFSAEFPKEGPSILRIQQVVRGDSAAYFCASSPKDRTYTFGSGTRLTVV.

This chain uses TRBV27 with TRBJ1-1, with 7 bases aligning to TRBD1. Germline loops: CDR1 MNHEY, CDR2 SMNVEV (reference sequence). The trim removed 4 bases at V and 1 base at J, leaving 3 bases unmatched. This CDR3 is 14 amino acids long. The CDR3 bases are TGTGCCAGCAGTTCGGGACAGAAGAACACTGAAGCTTTCTTT. Translation gives CASSSGQKNTEAFF.